This T cell receptor (beta chain) was recovered during a study of T-cell memory formation after mild COVID-19. Employing constant-segment primers, 5'RACE generated TCR alpha and TCR beta cDNA libraries bearing sample barcodes and UMIs. TCRdb reprocessed the 5' RACE reads with MiXCR, giving one entry per CDR3 protein. The repertoire holds 120,000 or so distinct CDR3 sequences, with about a sixth as singletons. A few counts support this clonotype. The antigen remains undetermined. Broader study findings: The study detected some responding clones in pre-infection memory, suggesting cross-reactive memory joined.

This TCR derives from an adult woman who had mild COVID-19 (a few samples of this study predate the infection). Cell type and time point are not known. The specimen was PBMCs or a T cell subset sorted from them (not recorded which).

The CDR3 reads CSAYSGRVYEQYF. The DNA of the CDR3 is TGCAGTGCCTATAGCGGGAGGGTTTACGAGCAGTACTTC. This sequence joins TRBV20-1 and TRBJ2-7, with TRBD2 matching over 11 bases. CDR1 DFQATT and CDR2 SNEGSKA come from the germline V gene (reference sequence). This CDR3 has 13 residues. The junction had 5 bases not matched to a gene; V was cut back by 6 bases and J by 4 bases.